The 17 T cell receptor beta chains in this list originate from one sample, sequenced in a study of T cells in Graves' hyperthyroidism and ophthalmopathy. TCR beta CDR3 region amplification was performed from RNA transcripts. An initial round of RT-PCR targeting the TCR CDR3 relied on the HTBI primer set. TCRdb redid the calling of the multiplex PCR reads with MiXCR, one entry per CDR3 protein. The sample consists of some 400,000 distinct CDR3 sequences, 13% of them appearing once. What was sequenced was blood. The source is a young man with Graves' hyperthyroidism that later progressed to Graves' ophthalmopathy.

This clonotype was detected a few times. CDR3 in amino acids: CASSEVRSGDPFITNTEAFF. Written as DNA, the CDR3 is TGTGCCAGCAGTGAAGTCAGGTCGGGGGACCCCTTTATTACGAACACTGAAGCTTTCTTT. This sequence joins TRBV6-1 and TRBJ1-1, with D perhaps matching TRBD1 (5 bases). The germline V gene encodes CDR1 MNHNS and CDR2 SASEGT. The CDR3 is 20 amino acids. The ends were cut back, 1 base at V and 1 base at J, with 25 bases in the middle.

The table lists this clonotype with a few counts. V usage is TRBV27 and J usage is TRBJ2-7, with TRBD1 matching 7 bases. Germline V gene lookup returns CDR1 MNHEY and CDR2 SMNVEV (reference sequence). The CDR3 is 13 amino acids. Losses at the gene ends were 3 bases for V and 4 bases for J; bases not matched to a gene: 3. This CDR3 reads CASSFQQGYEQYF. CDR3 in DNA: TGTGCCAGCAGTTTCCAACAGGGGTACGAGCAGTACTTC.

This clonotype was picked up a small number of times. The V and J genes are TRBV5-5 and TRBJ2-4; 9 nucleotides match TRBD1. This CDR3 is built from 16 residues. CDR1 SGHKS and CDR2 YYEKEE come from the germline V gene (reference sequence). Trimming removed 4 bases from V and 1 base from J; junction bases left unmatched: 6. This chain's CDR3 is CASSRPGTGAKNIQYF. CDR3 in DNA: TGTGCCAGCAGCCGTCCCGGGACAGGGGCCAAAAACATTCAGTACTTC.

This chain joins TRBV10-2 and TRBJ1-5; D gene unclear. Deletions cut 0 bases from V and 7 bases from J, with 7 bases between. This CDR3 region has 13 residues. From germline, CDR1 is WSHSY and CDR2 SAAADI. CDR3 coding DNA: TGCGCCAGCAGTGAGTCCACGGGGCAGCCCCAGCATTTT. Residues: CASSESTGQPQHF.

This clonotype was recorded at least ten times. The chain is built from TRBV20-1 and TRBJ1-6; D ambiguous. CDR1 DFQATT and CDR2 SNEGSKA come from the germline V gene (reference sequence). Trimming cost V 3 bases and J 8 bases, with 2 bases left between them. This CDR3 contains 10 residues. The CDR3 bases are TGCAGTGCTAGTGATTCACCCCTCCACTTT. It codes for CSASDSPLHF.

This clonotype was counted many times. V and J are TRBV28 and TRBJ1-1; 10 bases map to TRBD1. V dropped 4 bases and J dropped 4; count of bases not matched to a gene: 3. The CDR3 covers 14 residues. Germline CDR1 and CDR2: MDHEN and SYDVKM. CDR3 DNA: TGTGCCAGCAGTTGGGGACAGGGGACCACTGAAGCTTTCTTT. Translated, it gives CASSWGQGTTEAFF.

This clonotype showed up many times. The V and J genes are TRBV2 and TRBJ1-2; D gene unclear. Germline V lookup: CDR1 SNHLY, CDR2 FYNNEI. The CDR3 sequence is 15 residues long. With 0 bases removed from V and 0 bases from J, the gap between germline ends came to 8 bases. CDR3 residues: CASSEATATNYGYTF. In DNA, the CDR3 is TGTGCCAGCAGTGAAGCCACTGCAACTAACTATGGCTACACCTTC.

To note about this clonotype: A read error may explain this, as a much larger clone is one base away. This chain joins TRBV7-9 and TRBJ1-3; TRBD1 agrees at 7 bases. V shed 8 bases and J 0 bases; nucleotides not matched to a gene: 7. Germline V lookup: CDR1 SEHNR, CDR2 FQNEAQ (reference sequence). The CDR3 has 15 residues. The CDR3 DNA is TGTGCCAGCGGATCGGGACAGTTCTCTGGAAACACCATATATTTT. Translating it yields CASGSGQFSGNTIYF.

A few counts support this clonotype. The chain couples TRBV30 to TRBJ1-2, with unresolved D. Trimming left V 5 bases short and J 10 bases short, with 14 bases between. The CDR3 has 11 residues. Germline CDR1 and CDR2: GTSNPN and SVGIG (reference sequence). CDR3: CAWGREGPYTF. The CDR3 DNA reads TGTGCCTGGGGGAGGGAAGGCCCCTACACCTTC.

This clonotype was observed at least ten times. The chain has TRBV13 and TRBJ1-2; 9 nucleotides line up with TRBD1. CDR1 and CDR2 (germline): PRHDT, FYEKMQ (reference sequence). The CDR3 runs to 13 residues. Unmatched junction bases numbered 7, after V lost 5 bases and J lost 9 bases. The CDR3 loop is CASSPGQGISYTF. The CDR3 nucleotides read TGTGCCAGCAGCCCAGGACAGGGGATAAGCTACACCTTC.

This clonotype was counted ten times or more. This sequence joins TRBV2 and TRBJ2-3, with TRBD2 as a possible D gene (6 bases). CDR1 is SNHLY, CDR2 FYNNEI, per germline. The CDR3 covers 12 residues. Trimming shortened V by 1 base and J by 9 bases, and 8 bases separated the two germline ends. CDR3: CASSEGGETQYF. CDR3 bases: TGTGCCAGCAGTGAAGGCGGGGAAACGCAGTATTTT.

This CDR3 is CASRDNRGPYGYTF. The CDR3 DNA sequence: TGTGCCAGCAGGGACAACAGGGGCCCTTATGGCTACACCTTC. The chain is built from TRBV27 and TRBJ1-2; 7 nucleotides line up with TRBD1. Germline V gene sequence: CDR1 MNHEY, CDR2 SMNVEV (reference sequence). CDR3 length equals 14 residues. V shed 6 bases and J 5 bases; nucleotides not matched to a gene: 9.

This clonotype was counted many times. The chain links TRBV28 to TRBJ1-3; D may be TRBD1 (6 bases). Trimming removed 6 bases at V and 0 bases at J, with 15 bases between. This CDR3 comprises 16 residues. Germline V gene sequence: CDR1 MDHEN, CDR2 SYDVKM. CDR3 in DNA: TGTGCCAGCAGCTGGGACATCCAGAGCTCTGGAAACACCATATATTTT. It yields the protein CASSWDIQSSGNTIYF.

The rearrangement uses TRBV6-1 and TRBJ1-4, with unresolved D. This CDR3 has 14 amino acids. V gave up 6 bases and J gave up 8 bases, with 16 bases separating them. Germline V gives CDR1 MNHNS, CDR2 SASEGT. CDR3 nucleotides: TGTGCCAGCAGGACGGGATTCCCGGGGGAAAAACTGTTTTTT. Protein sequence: CASRTGFPGEKLFF.

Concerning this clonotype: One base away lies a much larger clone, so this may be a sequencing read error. CDR3 loop: CASSQDVSEQYF. The CDR3 DNA sequence: TGTGCCAGCAGCCAAGATGTCTCCGAGCAGTACTTC. V and J are TRBV4-2 and TRBJ2-7; D gene ambiguous. Per germline, CDR1 LGHNA and CDR2 YNFKEQ. The CDR3 loop spans 12 amino acids. Deletions cut 0 bases from V and 6 bases from J, with 6 bases between.

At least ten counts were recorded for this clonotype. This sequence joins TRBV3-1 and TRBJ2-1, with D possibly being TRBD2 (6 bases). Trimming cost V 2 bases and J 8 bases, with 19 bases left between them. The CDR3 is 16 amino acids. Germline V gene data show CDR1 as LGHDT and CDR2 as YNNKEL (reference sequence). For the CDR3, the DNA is TGTGCCAGCAGCCAATTCGCGGGACCGACGGTAGATGAGCAGTTCTTC. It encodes CASSQFAGPTVDEQFF.

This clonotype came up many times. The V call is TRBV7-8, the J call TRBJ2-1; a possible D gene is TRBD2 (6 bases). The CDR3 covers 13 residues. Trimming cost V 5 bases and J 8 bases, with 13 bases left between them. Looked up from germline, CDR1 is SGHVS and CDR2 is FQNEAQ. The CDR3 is CASSQTRKDEQFF. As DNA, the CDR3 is TGTGCCAGCAGCCAGACTAGAAAAGATGAGCAGTTCTTC. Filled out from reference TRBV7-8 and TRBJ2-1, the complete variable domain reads GAGVSQSPRYKVAKRGQDVALRCDPISGHVSLFWYQQALGQGPEFLTYFQNEAQLDKSGLPSDRFFAERPEGSVSTLKIQRTQQEDSAVYLCASSQTRKDEQFFGPGTRLTVL.